A selection of T cell receptor beta chains follows, all from one sample in a study of patients and donors after allogeneic stem cell transplantation. Each CDR3 protein is one row after TCRdb ran MiXCR on the RT-PCR reads. The table shows more than 55,000 distinct CDR3 sequences, with about an eighth occurring only once. Sequenced input: blood, either unsorted or a sorted T cell fraction (not recorded which). Receptor source: a human donor who was either an allogeneic HSCT recipient or a stem cell or donor lymphocyte infusion donor (not recorded which). It is not recorded whose cells these are; they may come from a transplant donor. Each CDR3 is given with its conserved first and last residue. The D gene is left open where the match is weak. For some rows the clone size is stated as once, few or many, or as a class when expanded; others skip it.

v_gene: TRBV18
abundance: many
j_gene: TRBJ1-4
d_gene: -
CDR3aa: CASSTSGTNEKLFF
CDR3nt: TGTGCCAGCTCGACGAGTGGGACTAATGAAAAACTGTTTTTT

v_gene: TRBV4-2
abundance: many
j_gene: TRBJ1-4
d_gene: -
CDR3aa: CASSQAGELSEKLFF
CDR3nt: TGTGCCAGCAGCCAAGCTGGGGAACTCAGTGAAAAACTGTTTTTT

v_gene: TRBV7-7
abundance: -
j_gene: TRBJ2-3
d_gene: -
CDR3aa: CASSSLRQDTQYF
CDR3nt: TGTGCTAGCAGCTCCTTGCGACAGGATACGCAGTATTTT

v_gene: TRBV5-1
abundance: -
j_gene: TRBJ2-4
d_gene: TRBD1
CDR3aa: CASSLGTGLGNIQYF
CDR3nt: TGCGCCAGCAGCTTGGGGACAGGGCTCGGAAACATTCAGTACTTC

v_gene: TRBV12-3/TRBV12-4
abundance: many
j_gene: TRBJ2-3
d_gene: TRBD2
CDR3aa: CASSRGLAGEDTQYF
CDR3nt: TGTGCCAGCAGCCGAGGACTAGCGGGAGAAGATACGCAGTATTTT

v_gene: TRBV20-1
abundance: many
j_gene: TRBJ2-1
d_gene: -
CDR3aa: CSAIPSASYNEQFF
CDR3nt: TGCAGTGCTATACCCTCGGCGTCCTACAATGAGCAGTTCTTC

v_gene: TRBV6-5
abundance: few
j_gene: TRBJ2-7
d_gene: TRBD2
CDR3aa: CASSWTSGSYEQYF
CDR3nt: TGTGCCAGCAGTTGGACTAGCGGCTCCTACGAGCAGTACTTC

v_gene: TRBV7-2
abundance: -
j_gene: TRBJ2-5
d_gene: -
CDR3aa: CASSLVRETQYF
CDR3nt: TGTGCCAGCAGCTTAGTGAGGGAGACCCAGTACTTC

v_gene: TRBV5-1
abundance: few
j_gene: TRBJ2-1
d_gene: -
CDR3aa: CASKSHSGDEQFF
CDR3nt: TGCGCCAGCAAATCTCACTCAGGGGATGAGCAGTTCTTC

v_gene: TRBV4-2
abundance: many
j_gene: TRBJ1-1
d_gene: TRBD1
CDR3aa: CASSQVRQGRTEAFF
CDR3nt: TGTGCCAGCAGCCAAGTGAGACAGGGGAGGACTGAAGCTTTCTTT

v_gene: TRBV20-1
abundance: few
j_gene: TRBJ2-7
d_gene: -
CDR3aa: CSAPRRLGLSLYEQYF
CDR3nt: TGCAGTGCTCCGCGCCGTCTAGGCTTATCCCTCTACGAGCAGTACTTC

v_gene: TRBV7-8
abundance: many
j_gene: TRBJ1-3
d_gene: -
CDR3aa: CASSLIRAGAPGNTIYF
CDR3nt: TGTGCCAGCAGCTTAATACGCGCGGGGGCACCAGGAAACACCATATATTTT

v_gene: TRBV19
abundance: few
j_gene: TRBJ2-5
d_gene: -
CDR3aa: CASSIAVGPGETQYF
CDR3nt: TGTGCCAGTAGTATAGCAGTTGGACCTGGGGAGACCCAGTACTTC

v_gene: TRBV27
abundance: -
j_gene: TRBJ2-7
d_gene: -
CDR3aa: CASSPYLSSYEQYF
CDR3nt: TGTGCCAGCAGCCCTTACCTTAGCTCCTACGAGCAGTACTTC

v_gene: TRBV6-1
abundance: few
j_gene: TRBJ2-2
d_gene: -
CDR3aa: CASSYSLPGATGELFF
CDR3nt: TGTGCCAGCAGTTATAGCCTACCAGGTGCCACCGGGGAGCTGTTTTTT

v_gene: TRBV5-1
abundance: many
j_gene: TRBJ1-1
d_gene: -
CDR3aa: CASSLASYQGLGAFF
CDR3nt: TGCGCCAGCAGCTTGGCTTCTTACCAGGGCCTGGGGGCTTTCTTT

v_gene: TRBV21-1
abundance: -
j_gene: TRBJ2-2
d_gene: -
CDR3aa: CASSSTDNTGELFF
CDR3nt: TGTGCCAGCAGCAGTACAGATAACACCGGGGAGCTGTTTTTT

v_gene: TRBV6-5
abundance: -
j_gene: TRBJ2-7
d_gene: TRBD2
CDR3aa: CASSYSRTSGRFYEQYF
CDR3nt: TGTGCCAGCAGTTACTCTCGAACTAGCGGGAGGTTTTACGAGCAGTACTTC

v_gene: TRBV20-1
abundance: few
j_gene: TRBJ2-7
d_gene: -
CDR3aa: CSGHNIGINSEQYF
CDR3nt: TGCAGTGGCCATAACATAGGAATCAATAGCGAGCAGTACTTC

v_gene: TRBV6-2/TRBV6-3
abundance: -
j_gene: TRBJ2-7
d_gene: TRBD2
CDR3aa: CASTTIRDYNSYEQYF
CDR3nt: TGTGCCAGCACTACAATCCGGGACTATAACTCCTACGAGCAGTACTTC

v_gene: TRBV29-1
abundance: -
j_gene: TRBJ2-1
d_gene: TRBD2
CDR3aa: CSVVAGPYNEQFF
CDR3nt: TGCAGCGTCGTAGCGGGACCCTACAATGAGCAGTTCTTC

v_gene: TRBV19
abundance: -
j_gene: TRBJ2-7
d_gene: -
CDR3aa: CASSIRASSPNEQYF
CDR3nt: TGTGCCAGTAGTATTAGGGCGTCCTCTCCTAACGAGCAGTACTTC

v_gene: TRBV7-2
abundance: many
j_gene: TRBJ2-1
d_gene: -
CDR3aa: CASSPSPVFSSYNEQFF
CDR3nt: TGTGCCAGCAGCCCGAGCCCGGTTTTTAGCTCCTACAATGAGCAGTTCTTC

v_gene: TRBV5-1
abundance: -
j_gene: TRBJ2-7
d_gene: -
CDR3aa: CASSLATESYEQYF
CDR3nt: TGCGCCAGCAGCTTGGCCACGGAATCCTACGAGCAGTACTTC

v_gene: TRBV27
abundance: -
j_gene: TRBJ1-1
d_gene: TRBD1
CDR3aa: CASSLDRGNTEAFF
CDR3nt: TGTGCCAGCAGTTTGGACAGGGGAAACACTGAAGCTTTCTTT

v_gene: TRBV3-1
abundance: many
j_gene: TRBJ2-7
d_gene: -
CDR3aa: CASSQVNEQYF
CDR3nt: TGTGCCAGCAGCCAAGTGAACGAGCAGTACTTC

v_gene: TRBV3-1
abundance: many
j_gene: TRBJ1-1
d_gene: TRBD1
CDR3aa: CASSPARPWTGTTEAFF
CDR3nt: TGTGCCAGCAGTCCAGCAAGGCCCTGGACAGGGACCACTGAAGCTTTCTTT

v_gene: TRBV20-1
abundance: few
j_gene: TRBJ2-7
d_gene: -
CDR3aa: CSARDLSHEQYF
CDR3nt: TGCAGTGCTAGAGATCTCAGTCACGAGCAGTACTTC

v_gene: TRBV29-1
abundance: many
j_gene: TRBJ1-4
d_gene: -
CDR3aa: CSVARRQNRDEKLFF
CDR3nt: TGCAGCGTGGCCAGGCGGCAAAACAGAGACGAAAAACTGTTTTTT

v_gene: TRBV9
abundance: many
j_gene: TRBJ1-1
d_gene: -
CDR3aa: CASSENTMNTEAFF
CDR3nt: TGTGCCAGCAGCGAGAACACTATGAACACTGAAGCTTTCTTT

v_gene: TRBV7-9
abundance: many
j_gene: TRBJ1-6
d_gene: -
CDR3aa: CASSLAQSNSPLHF
CDR3nt: TGTGCCAGCAGCTTAGCCCAAAGCAATTCACCCCTCCACTTT

v_gene: TRBV27
abundance: many
j_gene: TRBJ1-1
d_gene: -
CDR3aa: CASSLGSVTEAFF
CDR3nt: TGTGCCAGCAGTTTAGGGTCAGTCACTGAAGCTTTCTTT

v_gene: TRBV12-3/TRBV12-4
abundance: many
j_gene: TRBJ1-1
d_gene: -
CDR3aa: CASSTSGADTEAFF
CDR3nt: TGTGCCAGCAGCACGTCAGGGGCTGACACTGAAGCTTTCTTT

v_gene: TRBV7-8
abundance: -
j_gene: TRBJ2-1
d_gene: TRBD2
CDR3aa: CASSSAGGQVNEQFF
CDR3nt: TGTGCCAGCAGCTCAGCGGGAGGGCAGGTCAATGAGCAGTTCTTC

v_gene: TRBV2
abundance: few
j_gene: TRBJ1-1
d_gene: -
CDR3aa: CASGGSEAGTEAFF
CDR3nt: TGTGCCAGCGGGGGGTCCGAGGCCGGCACTGAAGCTTTCTTT

v_gene: TRBV4-2
abundance: few
j_gene: TRBJ1-5
d_gene: -
CDR3aa: CASSQEHSNQPQHF
CDR3nt: TGTGCCAGCAGCCAAGAGCATAGCAATCAGCCCCAGCATTTT

v_gene: TRBV27
abundance: -
j_gene: TRBJ2-3
d_gene: -
CDR3aa: CASSPPGGLSTDTQYF
CDR3nt: TGTGCCAGCAGTCCCCCAGGCGGGCTAAGCACAGATACGCAGTATTTC

v_gene: TRBV7-6
abundance: many
j_gene: TRBJ1-5
d_gene: -
CDR3aa: CASSPLGGNQPQHF
CDR3nt: TGTGCCAGCAGCCCGCTAGGAGGCAATCAGCCCCAGCATTTT

v_gene: TRBV27
abundance: -
j_gene: TRBJ2-1
d_gene: -
CDR3aa: CASSLSSYNEQFF
CDR3nt: TGTGCCAGCAGTTTAAGCTCCTACAATGAGCAGTTCTTC

v_gene: TRBV20-1
abundance: few
j_gene: TRBJ2-7
d_gene: TRBD2
CDR3aa: CSARLPSGLSYEQYF
CDR3nt: TGCAGTGCCCGTTTGCCTAGCGGACTATCCTACGAGCAGTACTTC

v_gene: TRBV5-1
abundance: many
j_gene: TRBJ2-2
d_gene: TRBD1
CDR3aa: CASSLALTQGAFTGELFF
CDR3nt: TGCGCCAGCAGCTTGGCCTTGACCCAGGGGGCTTTCACCGGGGAGCTGTTTTTT

v_gene: TRBV6-6
abundance: -
j_gene: TRBJ2-7
d_gene: -
CDR3aa: CASSPYGGYYEQYF
CDR3nt: TGTGCCAGCAGTCCTTACGGGGGCTACTACGAGCAGTACTTC

v_gene: TRBV4-2
abundance: once
j_gene: TRBJ2-3
d_gene: TRBD2
CDR3aa: CASSQDRSGRRTDTQYF
CDR3nt: TGTGCCAGCAGCCAAGATAGGAGCGGGAGGAGGACAGATACGCAGTATTTT

v_gene: TRBV5-1
abundance: many
j_gene: TRBJ1-1
d_gene: -
CDR3aa: CASSPDPGRKTVNTEAFF
CDR3nt: TGCGCCAGCAGCCCGGATCCGGGACGGAAAACCGTGAACACTGAAGCTTTCTTT

v_gene: TRBV15
abundance: many
j_gene: TRBJ2-2
d_gene: -
CDR3aa: CATSREGWELFF
CDR3nt: TGTGCCACCAGCAGAGAGGGATGGGAGCTGTTTTTT

v_gene: TRBV30
abundance: -
j_gene: TRBJ2-2
d_gene: -
CDR3aa: CAWKILTGTGELFF
CDR3nt: TGTGCCTGGAAGATTCTCACCGGAACCGGGGAGCTGTTTTTT

v_gene: TRBV5-1
abundance: -
j_gene: TRBJ2-1
d_gene: -
CDR3aa: CASSLVRISSYNEQFF
CDR3nt: TGCGCCAGCAGCTTGGTTCGCATAAGCTCCTACAATGAGCAGTTCTTC

v_gene: TRBV6-6
abundance: few
j_gene: TRBJ2-5
d_gene: TRBD2
CDR3aa: CASSYSSREGHQETQYF
CDR3nt: TGTGCCAGCAGTTACTCGTCGCGGGAGGGCCACCAAGAGACCCAGTACTTC

v_gene: TRBV27
abundance: many
j_gene: TRBJ1-2
d_gene: -
CDR3aa: CASSTGGRDFNYGYTF
CDR3nt: TGTGCCAGCAGTACCGGCGGCAGGGATTTTAACTATGGCTACACCTTC

v_gene: TRBV7-9
abundance: -
j_gene: TRBJ2-4
d_gene: -
CDR3aa: CASSIIGSENIQYF
CDR3nt: TGTGCCAGCAGCATTATCGGGAGTGAAAACATTCAGTACTTC

v_gene: TRBV10-3
abundance: -
j_gene: TRBJ2-3
d_gene: TRBD1
CDR3aa: CAISESRAGGADTQYF
CDR3nt: TGTGCCATCAGTGAGAGTCGGGCAGGGGGAGCGGATACGCAGTATTTT

v_gene: TRBV20-1
abundance: -
j_gene: TRBJ2-7
d_gene: TRBD2
CDR3aa: CSASGTSGINEQYF
CDR3nt: TGCAGTGCTAGCGGGACTAGCGGGATCAACGAGCAGTACTTC

v_gene: TRBV5-5
abundance: few
j_gene: TRBJ1-4
d_gene: TRBD1
CDR3aa: CASSFQDRSEKLFF
CDR3nt: TGTGCCAGCAGCTTTCAGGACAGGAGTGAAAAACTGTTTTTT

v_gene: TRBV6-5
abundance: few
j_gene: TRBJ2-7
d_gene: -
CDR3aa: CASSYSGGSYEQYF
CDR3nt: TGTGCCAGCAGTTACTCAGGCGGCTCCTACGAGCAGTACTTC

v_gene: TRBV3-1
abundance: many
j_gene: TRBJ1-1
d_gene: -
CDR3aa: CASSQNPQGGVSVFF
CDR3nt: TGTGCCAGCAGCCAAAACCCACAGGGAGGGGTAAGTGTTTTCTTT

v_gene: TRBV7-2
abundance: -
j_gene: TRBJ2-5
d_gene: -
CDR3aa: CASSLSLWGAGETQYF
CDR3nt: TGTGCCAGCAGCCTCAGCCTTTGGGGGGCGGGGGAGACCCAGTACTTC

v_gene: TRBV5-6
abundance: -
j_gene: TRBJ2-5
d_gene: TRBD2
CDR3aa: CASSLFASGNQETQYF
CDR3nt: TGTGCCAGCAGCTTGTTTGCTAGCGGGAACCAAGAGACCCAGTACTTC

v_gene: TRBV5-6
abundance: -
j_gene: TRBJ2-2
d_gene: TRBD1
CDR3aa: CASSPEQGRNTGELFF
CDR3nt: TGTGCCAGCAGCCCGGAACAGGGGAGGAACACCGGGGAGCTGTTTTTT

v_gene: TRBV19
abundance: many
j_gene: TRBJ2-1
d_gene: -
CDR3aa: CASSIESRTSYNEQFF
CDR3nt: TGTGCCAGTAGTATTGAGTCCCGAACCTCCTACAATGAGCAGTTCTTC

v_gene: TRBV27
abundance: few
j_gene: TRBJ2-1
d_gene: TRBD2
CDR3aa: CASSFLAPSLAGEDEQFF
CDR3nt: TGTGCCAGCAGTTTTCTAGCCCCGTCGCTAGCGGGAGAAGATGAGCAGTTCTTC